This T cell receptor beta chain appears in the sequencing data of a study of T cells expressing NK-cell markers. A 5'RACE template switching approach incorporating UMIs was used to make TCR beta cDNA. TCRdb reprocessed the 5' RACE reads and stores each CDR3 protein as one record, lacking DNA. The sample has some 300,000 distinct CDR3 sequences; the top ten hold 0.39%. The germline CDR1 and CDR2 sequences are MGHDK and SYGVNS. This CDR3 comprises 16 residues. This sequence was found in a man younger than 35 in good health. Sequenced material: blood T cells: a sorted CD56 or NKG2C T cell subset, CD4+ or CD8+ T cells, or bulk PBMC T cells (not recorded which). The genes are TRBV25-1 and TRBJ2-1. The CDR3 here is CASSATTDPTYNEQFF. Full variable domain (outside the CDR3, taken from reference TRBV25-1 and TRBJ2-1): EADIYQTPRYLVIGTGKKITLECSQTMGHDKMYWYQQDPGMELHLIHYSYGVNSTEKGDLSSESTVSRIRTEHFPLTLESARPSHTSQYLCASSATTDPTYNEQFFGPGTRLTVL.